This T cell receptor (beta chain) was sequenced during a study of blood T cell repertoires in COVID-19. Study summary: Samples of COVID-19 (acute and convalescent) were obtained from the United States, Italy and Spain.

The V segment lost 5 bases and the J segment 3 bases; nucleotides outside the gene matches: 6. Germline values: CDR1 MGHRA, CDR2 YSYEKL. This CDR3 contains 16 residues. TCRdb's table, derived via immunoSEQ multiplex PCR, lists solely in-frame clones and lacks some. The sample yields fewer than 600,000 clones, roughly nine tenths seen once. This sequence joins TRBV4-1 and TRBJ2-3; 12 bases agree with TRBD2. The sequencing sample was made of peripheral blood. The sequence came from a man between 18 and 35 years old with COVID-19, enrolled during active disease. The CDR3 reads CASSTLAGGLTDTQYF. Here the CDR3 DNA reads TGCGCCAGCAGCACTCTAGCGGGAGGGCTTACAGATACGCAGTATTTT.